Listed here is a single TCR beta chain. Time point of the sample: 2014-2015 season, 7 days after vaccination. This CDR3 is built from 13 residues. V dropped 0 bases and J dropped 7 bases, with 8 bases sitting between them. Germline V gene sequence: CDR1 MGHRA, CDR2 YSYEKL. Clones were read by immunoSEQ multiplex PCR, and TCRdb kept only the in-frame ones, dropping some. The sample carries 9,500 or so clones, around 86% recorded once. These data are taken from a study of follicular helper T cells after annual influenza vaccination. V usage is TRBV4-1 and J usage is TRBJ2-3; D is uncertain. Sequences were derived from CXCR5- memory CD4+ T cells sorted from blood, sampled 7 days after influenza vaccination. This TCR was recovered from an adult who received the influenza vaccine. CDR3 protein: CASSQDREYTQYF. In DNA form, the CDR3 reads TGCGCCAGCAGCCAAGATCGAGAGTATACGCAGTATTTT.